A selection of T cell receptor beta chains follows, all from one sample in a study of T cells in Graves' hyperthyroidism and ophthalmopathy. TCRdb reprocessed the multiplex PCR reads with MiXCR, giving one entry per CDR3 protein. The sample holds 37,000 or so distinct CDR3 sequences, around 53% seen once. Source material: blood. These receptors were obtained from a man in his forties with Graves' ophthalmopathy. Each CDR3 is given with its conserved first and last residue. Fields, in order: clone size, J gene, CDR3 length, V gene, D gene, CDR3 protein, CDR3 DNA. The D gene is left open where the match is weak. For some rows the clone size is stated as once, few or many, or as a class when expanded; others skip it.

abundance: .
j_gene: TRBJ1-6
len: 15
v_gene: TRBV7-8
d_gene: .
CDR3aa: CASSLYREDNSPLHF
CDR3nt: TGTGCCAGCAGCTTATACCGGGAGGATAATTCACCCCTCCACTTT

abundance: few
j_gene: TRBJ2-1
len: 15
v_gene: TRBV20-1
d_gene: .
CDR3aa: CSANGDSETYNEQFF
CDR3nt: TGCAGTGCAAATGGAGACAGCGAAACCTACAATGAGCAGTTCTTC

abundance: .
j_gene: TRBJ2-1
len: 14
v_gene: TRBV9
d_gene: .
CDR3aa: CASSVESGPNEQFF
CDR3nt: TGTGCCAGCAGCGTAGAGTCGGGCCCCAATGAGCAGTTCTTC

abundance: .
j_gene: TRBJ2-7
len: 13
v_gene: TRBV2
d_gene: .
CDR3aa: CASSEAVLDEQYF
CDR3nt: TGTGCCAGCAGTGAAGCGGTGTTAGACGAGCAGTACTTC

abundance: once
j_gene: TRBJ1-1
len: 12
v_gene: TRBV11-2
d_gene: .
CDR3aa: CASSYRGTEAFF
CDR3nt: TGTGCCAGCAGCTATAGGGGCACTGAAGCTTTCTTT

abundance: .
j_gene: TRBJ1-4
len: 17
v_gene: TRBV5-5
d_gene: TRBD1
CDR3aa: CASSFGTGSLMWEKLFF
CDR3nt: TGTGCCAGCAGCTTCGGGACAGGGAGTCTAATGTGGGAAAAACTGTTTTTT

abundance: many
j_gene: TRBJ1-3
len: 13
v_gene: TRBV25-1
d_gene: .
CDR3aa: CASTRQGGNTIYF
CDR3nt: TGTGCCAGCACCCGACAAGGTGGAAACACCATATATTTT

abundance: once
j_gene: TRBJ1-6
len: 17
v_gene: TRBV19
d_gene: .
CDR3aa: CASSFGGRASYNSPLHF
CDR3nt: TGTGCCAGTAGTTTCGGGGGCAGGGCCAGCTATAATTCACCCCTCCACTTT

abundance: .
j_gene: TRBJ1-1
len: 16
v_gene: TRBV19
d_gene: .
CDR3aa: CASSSTKGGGYTEAFF
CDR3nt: TGTGCCAGTAGTAGCACGAAAGGCGGAGGGTACACTGAAGCTTTCTTT

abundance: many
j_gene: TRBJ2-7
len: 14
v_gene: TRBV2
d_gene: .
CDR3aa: CASSVVRALGEQYF
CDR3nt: TGTGCCAGCAGCGTCGTCAGGGCATTGGGCGAGCAGTACTTC

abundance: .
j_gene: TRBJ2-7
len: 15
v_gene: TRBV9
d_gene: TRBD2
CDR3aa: CASSVAPSGVAEQYF
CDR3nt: TGTGCCAGCAGCGTAGCCCCTAGCGGGGTAGCCGAGCAGTACTTC

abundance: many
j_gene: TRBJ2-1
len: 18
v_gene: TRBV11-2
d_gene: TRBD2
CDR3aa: CASSVSGTSGRGSNEQFF
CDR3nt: TGTGCCAGCAGCGTTTCCGGGACTAGCGGGAGAGGAAGCAATGAGCAGTTCTTC

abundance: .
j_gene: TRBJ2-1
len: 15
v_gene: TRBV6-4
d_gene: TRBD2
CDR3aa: CASSAGTTHHNEQFF
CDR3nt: TGTGCCAGCAGCGCCGGGACTACGCATCACAATGAGCAGTTCTTC

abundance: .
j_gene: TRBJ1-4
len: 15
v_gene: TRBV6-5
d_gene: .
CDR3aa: CAGSYTGGTNEKLFF
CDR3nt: TGTGCCGGCAGTTACACTGGCGGGACTAATGAAAAACTGTTTTTT

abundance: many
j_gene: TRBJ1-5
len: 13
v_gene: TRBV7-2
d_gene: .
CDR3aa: CASTWGGHQPQHF
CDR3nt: TGTGCCAGCACCTGGGGGGGGCACCAGCCCCAGCATTTT

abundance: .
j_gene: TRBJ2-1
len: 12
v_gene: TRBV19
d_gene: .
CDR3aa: CASRTPGDEQFF
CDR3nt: TGTGCCAGTAGGACCCCCGGGGATGAGCAGTTCTTC

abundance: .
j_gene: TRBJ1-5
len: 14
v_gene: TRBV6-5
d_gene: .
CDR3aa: CASSKIGRNRPQHF
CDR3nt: TGTGCCAGCAGTAAAATAGGGCGCAATCGGCCCCAGCATTTT

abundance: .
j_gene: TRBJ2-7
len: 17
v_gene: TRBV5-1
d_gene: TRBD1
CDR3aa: CTSSAKLKKDRGGGQYF
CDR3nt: TGCACCAGCAGCGCCAAGCTAAAAAAGGACAGGGGTGGCGGGCAGTACTTC

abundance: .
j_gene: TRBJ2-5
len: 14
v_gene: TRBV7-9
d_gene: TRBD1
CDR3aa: CASRTGGDPWTQYF
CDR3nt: TGTGCCAGCAGGACAGGGGGCGACCCGTGGACCCAGTACTTC

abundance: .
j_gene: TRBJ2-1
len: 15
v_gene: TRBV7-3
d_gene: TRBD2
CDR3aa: CASSLAGGRYNEQFF
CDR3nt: TGTGCCAGCAGCTTAGCGGGGGGGCGGTACAATGAGCAGTTCTTC

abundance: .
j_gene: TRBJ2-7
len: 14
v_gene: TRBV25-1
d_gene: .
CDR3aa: CASSDHRAPYEQYF
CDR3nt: TGTGCCAGCAGTGATCACAGGGCACCCTACGAGCAGTACTTC

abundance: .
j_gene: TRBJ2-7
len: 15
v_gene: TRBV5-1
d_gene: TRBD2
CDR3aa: CASSQLAGGSYEQYF
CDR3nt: TGCGCCAGCAGCCAACTAGCGGGAGGGTCCTACGAGCAGTACTTC

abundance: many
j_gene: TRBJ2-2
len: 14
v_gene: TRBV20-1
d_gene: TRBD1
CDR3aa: CSAGGTGIVGELFF
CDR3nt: TGCAGTGCTGGGGGGACAGGGATAGTCGGGGAGCTGTTTTTT

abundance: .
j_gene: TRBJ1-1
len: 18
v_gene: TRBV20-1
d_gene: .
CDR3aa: CSAREPAGAGGPNTEAFF
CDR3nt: TGCAGTGCTAGAGAACCAGCCGGAGCCGGGGGGCCCAACACTGAAGCTTTCTTT

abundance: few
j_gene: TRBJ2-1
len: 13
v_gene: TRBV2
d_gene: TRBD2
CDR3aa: CASRMRELNEQFF
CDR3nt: TGTGCCAGCAGGATGCGGGAGCTCAATGAGCAGTTCTTC

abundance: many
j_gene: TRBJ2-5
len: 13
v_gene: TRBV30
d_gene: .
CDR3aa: CACTLGVQETQYF
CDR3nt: TGTGCCTGCACGCTTGGTGTCCAGGAGACCCAGTACTTC

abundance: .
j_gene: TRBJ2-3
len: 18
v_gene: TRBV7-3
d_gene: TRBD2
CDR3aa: CASSLTRTSGSLTDTQYF
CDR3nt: TGTGCCAGCAGCTTAACCAGGACTAGCGGTTCACTTACAGATACGCAGTATTTT

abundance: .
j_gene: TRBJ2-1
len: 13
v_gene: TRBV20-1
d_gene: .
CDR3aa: CSARDGANNEQFF
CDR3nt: TGCAGTGCTAGAGACGGAGCCAACAATGAGCAGTTCTTC

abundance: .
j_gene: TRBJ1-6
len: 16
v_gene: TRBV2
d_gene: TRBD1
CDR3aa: CASSGTGGAGFSPLHF
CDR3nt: TGTGCCAGCAGTGGGACAGGGGGCGCGGGCTTCTCACCCCTCCACTTT

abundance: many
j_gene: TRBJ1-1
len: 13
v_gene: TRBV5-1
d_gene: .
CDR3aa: CASSLWEGNEAFF
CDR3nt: TGCGCCAGCAGCTTGTGGGAGGGGAATGAAGCTTTCTTT

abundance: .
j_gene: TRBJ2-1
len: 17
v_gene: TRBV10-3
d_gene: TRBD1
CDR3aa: CAISDNRGDRAYNEQFF
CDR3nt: TGTGCCATCAGTGATAATAGAGGGGACAGGGCCTACAATGAGCAGTTCTTC

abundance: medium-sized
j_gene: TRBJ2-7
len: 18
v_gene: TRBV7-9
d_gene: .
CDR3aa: CASSLVSVGDTLLFEQYF
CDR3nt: TGTGCCAGCAGCTTAGTTTCGGTTGGTGACACCTTGCTATTCGAGCAGTACTTC

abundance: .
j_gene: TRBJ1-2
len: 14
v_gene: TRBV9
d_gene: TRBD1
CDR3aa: CASSVSGTAYGYTF
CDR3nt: TGTGCCAGCAGCGTGTCCGGGACAGCGTATGGCTACACCTTC

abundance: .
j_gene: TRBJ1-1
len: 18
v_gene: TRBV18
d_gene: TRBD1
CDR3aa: CASSQLVVGQGKNTEASF
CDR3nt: TGTGCCAGCTCACAACTCGTAGTAGGACAGGGGAAAAACACTGAAGCTTCCTTT

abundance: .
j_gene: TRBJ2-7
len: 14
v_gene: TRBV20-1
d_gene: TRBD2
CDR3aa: CSATQTSGTHEQYF
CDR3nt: TGCAGTGCTACTCAAACTAGCGGGACCCACGAGCAGTACTTC

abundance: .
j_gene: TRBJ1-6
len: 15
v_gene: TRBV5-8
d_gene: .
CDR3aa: CASSEGTNYNSPLHF
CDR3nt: TGTGCCAGCAGCGAGGGGACAAATTATAATTCACCCCTCCACTTT

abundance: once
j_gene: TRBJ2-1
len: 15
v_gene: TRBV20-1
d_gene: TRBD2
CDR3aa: CSASGTSGRANEQFF
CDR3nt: TGCAGTGCTAGCGGGACTAGCGGGAGGGCCAATGAGCAGTTCTTC

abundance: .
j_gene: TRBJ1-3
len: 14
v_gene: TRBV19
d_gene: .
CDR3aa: CASSIEGAGNTIYF
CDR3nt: TGTGCCAGTAGTATCGAAGGCGCTGGAAACACCATATATTTT

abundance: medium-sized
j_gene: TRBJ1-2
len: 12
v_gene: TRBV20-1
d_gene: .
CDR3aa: CSAQTVGYGYTF
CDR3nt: TGCAGTGCTCAGACAGTGGGCTATGGCTACACCTTC

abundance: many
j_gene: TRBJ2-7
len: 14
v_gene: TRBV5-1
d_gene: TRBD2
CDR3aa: CASSWGGISYEQYF
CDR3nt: TGCGCCAGCAGCTGGGGGGGGATTTCCTACGAGCAGTACTTC

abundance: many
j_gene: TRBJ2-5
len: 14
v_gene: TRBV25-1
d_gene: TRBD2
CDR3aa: CASSETGGKETQYF
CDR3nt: TGTGCCAGCAGTGAAACGGGAGGGAAAGAGACCCAGTACTTC